This is a list of T cell receptor beta chains from one sample in a study of cytomegalovirus exposure and HLA in healthy donors. Repertoires were generated with immunoSEQ multiplex PCR, while TCRdb's copy carries only in-frame clones and drops some. The table includes tens of thousands of clones, just over 75% detected once. The specimen was PBMCs. These receptors all come from a man aged 45-65 years in good health and CMV-seronegative. Each CDR3 is given with its conserved first and last residue. Each record gives: V gene, CDR3 length, J gene, CDR3 protein.

V gene: TRBV29-1
CDR3 length: 15
J gene: TRBJ2-3
CDR3 protein: CSVGGMAAGTDTQYF

V gene: TRBV5-6
CDR3 length: 11
J gene: TRBJ2-7
CDR3 protein: CASSRSYEQYF

V gene: TRBV18
CDR3 length: 18
J gene: TRBJ2-1
CDR3 protein: CASSPGRGRSPSYNEQFF

V gene: TRBV7-9
CDR3 length: 16
J gene: TRBJ1-3
CDR3 protein: CASSPYRGLSGNTIYF

V gene: TRBV7-9
CDR3 length: 16
J gene: TRBJ1-6
CDR3 protein: CASSLALPGEGSPLHF

V gene: TRBV18
CDR3 length: 12
J gene: TRBJ1-2
CDR3 protein: CASSPDRGGYTF

V gene: TRBV10-3
CDR3 length: 12
J gene: TRBJ2-1
CDR3 protein: CAISVQGDEQFF

V gene: TRBV5-1
CDR3 length: 12
J gene: TRBJ1-2
CDR3 protein: CASSLDRFGYTF

V gene: TRBV5-4
CDR3 length: 14
J gene: TRBJ1-2
CDR3 protein: CASSPGGTNYGYTF

V gene: TRBV7-9
CDR3 length: 15
J gene: TRBJ1-5
CDR3 protein: CASSFGTGVLQPQHF

V gene: TRBV6-5
CDR3 length: 14
J gene: TRBJ2-7
CDR3 protein: CASSYSGGNYEQYF

V gene: TRBV25-1
CDR3 length: 18
J gene: TRBJ1-1
CDR3 protein: CASSKGHKKGASNTEAFF

V gene: TRBV28
CDR3 length: 16
J gene: TRBJ1-6
CDR3 protein: CASSLEGSGVGSPLHF

V gene: TRBV11-2
CDR3 length: 18
J gene: TRBJ2-1
CDR3 protein: CASSPQRVGTGEWDEQFF

V gene: TRBV5-1
CDR3 length: 14
J gene: TRBJ2-7
CDR3 protein: CASTTGTTSYEQYF

V gene: TRBV10-2
CDR3 length: 13
J gene: TRBJ1-3
CDR3 protein: CASRQDSGNTIYF

V gene: TRBV5-1
CDR3 length: 14
J gene: TRBJ1-2
CDR3 protein: CASSLDRGVHGYTF

V gene: TRBV30
CDR3 length: 11
J gene: TRBJ1-4
CDR3 protein: CAWSVREKLFF

V gene: TRBV5-1
CDR3 length: 16
J gene: TRBJ2-2
CDR3 protein: CASSLVTSATTGELFF

V gene: TRBV27
CDR3 length: 13
J gene: TRBJ2-3
CDR3 protein: CASSLWQTDTQYF

V gene: TRBV5-4
CDR3 length: 15
J gene: TRBJ1-1
CDR3 protein: CASSLPDRQNTEAFF

V gene: TRBV19
CDR3 length: 13
J gene: TRBJ1-5
CDR3 protein: CASKDRIDQPQHF

V gene: TRBV5-1
CDR3 length: 14
J gene: TRBJ2-2
CDR3 protein: CASSPRTGNGELFF

V gene: TRBV6-6
CDR3 length: 14
J gene: TRBJ1-6
CDR3 protein: CASRLQGAGSPLHF

V gene: TRBV5-5
CDR3 length: 14
J gene: TRBJ1-1
CDR3 protein: CASRPQDYNTEAFF

V gene: TRBV4-1
CDR3 length: 18
J gene: TRBJ2-7
CDR3 protein: CASSQPSDVTGYGFEQYF

V gene: TRBV7-9
CDR3 length: 15
J gene: TRBJ1-6
CDR3 protein: CASSESDRERSPLHF

V gene: TRBV15
CDR3 length: 15
J gene: TRBJ2-3
CDR3 protein: CATSPRDRGTDTQYF

V gene: TRBV7-2
CDR3 length: 11
J gene: TRBJ2-7
CDR3 protein: CASSPGYEQYF

V gene: TRBV25-1
CDR3 length: 15
J gene: TRBJ2-1
CDR3 protein: CASRTLSGRGGEQFF

V gene: TRBV5-1
CDR3 length: 16
J gene: TRBJ2-7
CDR3 protein: CASSLAASGSSYEQYF

V gene: TRBV7-7
CDR3 length: 14
J gene: TRBJ2-3
CDR3 protein: CASSLDGNEDTQYF

V gene: TRBV11-2
CDR3 length: 15
J gene: TRBJ2-7
CDR3 protein: CASSVGLGGTYEQYF

V gene: TRBV29-1
CDR3 length: 14
J gene: TRBJ2-1
CDR3 protein: CSVRLAGAYNEQFF

V gene: TRBV11-2
CDR3 length: 14
J gene: TRBJ1-1
CDR3 protein: CASSPHRERTEAFF

V gene: TRBV28
CDR3 length: 17
J gene: TRBJ2-3
CDR3 protein: CASSSKGQAPDTDTQYF

V gene: TRBV7-8
CDR3 length: 13
J gene: TRBJ1-5
CDR3 protein: CASSPYSNQPQHF

V gene: TRBV13
CDR3 length: 15
J gene: TRBJ2-7
CDR3 protein: CASSQRGTVPYEQYF

V gene: TRBV30
CDR3 length: 11
J gene: TRBJ2-1
CDR3 protein: CAREGYREQFF

V gene: TRBV6-5
CDR3 length: 14
J gene: TRBJ1-3
CDR3 protein: CASSGRGTGNTIYF

V gene: TRBV28
CDR3 length: 15
J gene: TRBJ1-1
CDR3 protein: CASSLQGWYGTEAFF

V gene: TRBV6-1
CDR3 length: 14
J gene: TRBJ2-7
CDR3 protein: CASSGGVKLVEQYF

V gene: TRBV30
CDR3 length: 14
J gene: TRBJ2-7
CDR3 protein: CAWNPTGLGYEQYF

V gene: TRBV14
CDR3 length: 14
J gene: TRBJ2-1
CDR3 protein: CASSLRQVYNEQFF

V gene: TRBV6-5
CDR3 length: 15
J gene: TRBJ2-7
CDR3 protein: CASSYLPDGGYEQYF

V gene: TRBV6-5
CDR3 length: 14
J gene: TRBJ1-2
CDR3 protein: CASSYLTDNYGYTF

V gene: TRBV6-1
CDR3 length: 14
J gene: TRBJ2-7
CDR3 protein: CASGGTGSTYEQYF

V gene: TRBV6-5
CDR3 length: 15
J gene: TRBJ2-3
CDR3 protein: CASKTTGGPTDTQYF

V gene: TRBV19
CDR3 length: 15
J gene: TRBJ2-3
CDR3 protein: CASMGGGQGPDTQYF

V gene: TRBV7-9
CDR3 length: 14
J gene: TRBJ1-5
CDR3 protein: CASSLSTGYQPQHF

V gene: TRBV6-5
CDR3 length: 13
J gene: TRBJ2-7
CDR3 protein: CASSRGQAYEQYF

V gene: TRBV7-9
CDR3 length: 15
J gene: TRBJ1-5
CDR3 protein: CASSWGQGYNQPQHF

V gene: TRBV4-3
CDR3 length: 13
J gene: TRBJ2-1
CDR3 protein: CASSQNLGSGQFF

V gene: TRBV4-2
CDR3 length: 16
J gene: TRBJ1-2
CDR3 protein: CASSQDLGQGINGYTF